The source of this T cell receptor (beta chain) is a study of beta chain features in type 1 diabetes. TCRB transcripts that were expressed got sequenced, as all of the isolated RNA had been reverse transcribed. Sequencing was performed with immunoSEQ multiplex PCR; in TCRdb, only in-frame clones are kept and a portion is missing. The sample has some 270,000 clones; about a tenth are singletons. Comments on this clone: Antigen specificity is unknown. Other DNA sequences from this sample encode an identical CDR3 as well.

CDR3 length equals 12 residues. V was clipped by 2 bases and J by 6 bases, with 6 bases between them. Germline CDR1 reads SEHNR; CDR2 reads FQNEAQ (reference sequence). Sorted populations were all over 98% pure. General study findings and limits: Small HLA sub-analyses could not settle whether HLA shapes TCRB rearrangement. For type 1 diabetes patients, VDJ junctions showed fewer insertions and more deletions. Moderate yet significant TCRB CDR3 shortening was seen in Type 1 diabetes patients in all four CD4+ subsets.

The rearrangement joins TRBV7-9 to TRBJ2-3, with D tentatively TRBD2 (5 bases). Source material: naive CD4+ T cells from blood. This clonotype originated in a man aged 25-45 years with type 1 diabetes. CDR3 sequence: CASSLSSDTQYF. CDR3 bases: TGTGCCAGCAGCTTATCTAGCGATACGCAGTATTTT.